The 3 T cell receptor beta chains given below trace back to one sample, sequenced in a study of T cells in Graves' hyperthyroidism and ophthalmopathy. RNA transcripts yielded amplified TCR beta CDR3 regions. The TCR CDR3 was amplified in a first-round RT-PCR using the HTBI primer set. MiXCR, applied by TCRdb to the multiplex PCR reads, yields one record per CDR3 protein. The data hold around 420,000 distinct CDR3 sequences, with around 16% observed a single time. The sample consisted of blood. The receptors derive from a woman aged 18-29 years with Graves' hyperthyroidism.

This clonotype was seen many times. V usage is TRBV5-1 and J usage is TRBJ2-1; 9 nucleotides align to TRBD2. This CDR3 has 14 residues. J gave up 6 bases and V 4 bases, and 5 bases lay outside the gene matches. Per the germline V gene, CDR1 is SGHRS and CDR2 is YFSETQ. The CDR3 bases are TGCGCCAGCAGCCTTAGCGGGAGTCCCAATGAGCAGTTCTTC. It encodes CASSLSGSPNEQFF.

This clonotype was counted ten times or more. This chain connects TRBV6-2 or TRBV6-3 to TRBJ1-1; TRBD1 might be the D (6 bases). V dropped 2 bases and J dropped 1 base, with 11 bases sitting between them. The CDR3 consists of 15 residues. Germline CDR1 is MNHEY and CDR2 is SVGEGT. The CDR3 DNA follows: TGTGCCAGCAGTTACCAGGGGCGGAGGAACACTGAAGCTTTCTTT. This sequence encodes CASSYQGRRNTEAFF.

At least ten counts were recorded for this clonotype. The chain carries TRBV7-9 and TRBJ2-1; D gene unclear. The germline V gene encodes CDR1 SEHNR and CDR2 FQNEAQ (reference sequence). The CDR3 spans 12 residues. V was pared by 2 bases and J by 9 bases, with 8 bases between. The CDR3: CASSLSATEQFF. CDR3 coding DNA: TGTGCCAGCAGCTTATCTGCCACTGAGCAGTTCTTC.